This record covers a single T cell receptor beta chain. Its target is not known. Trimming pared 5 bases from V and 5 bases from J, leaving 16 bases between. CDR1 is LGHNA, CDR2 YNFKEQ, per germline. The CDR3 consists of 15 residues. The sample belongs to a study of T cell therapy after organ transplantation. Profiled with immunoSEQ multiplex PCR; TCRdb holds only in-frame clones, not every one. The data contain 15,000 to 20,000 clones, around 86% of them seen just once; the ten biggest clones take up roughly 30%. Time point here: 20-29 weeks after completion of therapy. The chain carries TRBV4-2 and TRBJ2-1; possibly TRBD1 or TRBD2 for D (6 bases each). This TCR was recovered from a human patient who had received a solid organ transplant and had CMV disease. Some of these T cells may belong to the graft donor. Sequenced material: CD8+ T cells from blood, taken after autologous CMV-specific T cell therapy. CDR3 nucleotides: TGTGCCAGCAGCTTGGGGGGCTCCTACCACAATGAGCAGTTCTTC. This sequence encodes CASSLGGSYHNEQFF.